Below, one T cell receptor beta chain is given with its context. The target antigen is unknown. These data come from a study of a mutant IDH1 vaccine in newly diagnosed glioma. About the study: In some groups vaccination began 4-6 weeks post-radiotherapy; others received it with temozolomide. Treated patients were around 60% male, about 38% female, mean age 40.4 years.

This sample's time point: week 23, last vaccination. A single vaccine dose contained 300 ug of mutant IDH1 20-mer peptide, and topical imiquimod was used with it. The repertoire was sequenced with immunoSEQ multiplex PCR; TCRdb's copy has only in-frame clones and lacks some. The sample records approximately 60,000 clones, approximately 81% being singletons. The V end was cut by 4 bases, the J end by 0 bases, with 11 bases between. Germline V gene lookup returns CDR1 SGHTS and CDR2 YDEGEE. The CDR3 sequence is 14 residues long. Findings of the study overall: Pseudoprogression appeared unlinked to shifts in leading peripheral T cell clonotypes. Patients showed vaccine-induced immune responses at a rate of approximately 93%.

V usage is TRBV5-8 and J usage is TRBJ2-7; maybe TRBD2 (6 bases). This sample comprised PBMCs, obtained from a glioma patient whose treatment included an IDH1 peptide vaccine. The receptor was isolated from a man aged 25 to 40 with glioma. The CDR3 region is CASSGGCHSYEQYF. In DNA form, the CDR3 reads TGTGCCAGCAGCGGGGGGTGCCACTCCTACGAGCAGTACTTC.